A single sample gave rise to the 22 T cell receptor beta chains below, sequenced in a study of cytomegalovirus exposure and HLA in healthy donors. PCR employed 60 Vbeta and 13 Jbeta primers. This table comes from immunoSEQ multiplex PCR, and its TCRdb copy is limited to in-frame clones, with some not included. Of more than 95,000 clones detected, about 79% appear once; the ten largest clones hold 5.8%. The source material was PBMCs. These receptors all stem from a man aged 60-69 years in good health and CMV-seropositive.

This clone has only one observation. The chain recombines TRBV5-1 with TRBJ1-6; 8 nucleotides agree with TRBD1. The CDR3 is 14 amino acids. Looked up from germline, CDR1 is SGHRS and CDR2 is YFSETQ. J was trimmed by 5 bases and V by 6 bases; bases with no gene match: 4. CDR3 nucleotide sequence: TGCGCCAGCACTGACAGGGGTAATAATTCACCCCTCCACTTT. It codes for CASTDRGNNSPLHF.

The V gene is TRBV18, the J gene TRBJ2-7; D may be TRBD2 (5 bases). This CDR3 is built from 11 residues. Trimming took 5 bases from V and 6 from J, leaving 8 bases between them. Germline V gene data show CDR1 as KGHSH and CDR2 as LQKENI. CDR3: CASSRESEQYF. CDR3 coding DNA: TGTGCCAGCTCAAGGGAGAGCGAGCAGTACTTC.

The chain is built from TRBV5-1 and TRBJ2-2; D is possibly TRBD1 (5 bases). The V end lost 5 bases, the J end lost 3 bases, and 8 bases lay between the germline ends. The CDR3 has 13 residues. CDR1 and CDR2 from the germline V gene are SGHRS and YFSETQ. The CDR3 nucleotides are TGCGCCAGCAGAGGGGCAGACACCGGGGAGCTGTTTTTT. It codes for CASRGADTGELFF.

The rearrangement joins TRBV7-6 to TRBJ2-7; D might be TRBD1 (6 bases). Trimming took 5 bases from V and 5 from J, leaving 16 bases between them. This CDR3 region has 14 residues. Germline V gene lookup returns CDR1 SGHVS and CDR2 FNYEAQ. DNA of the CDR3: TGTGCCAGCAGCGCAGAAACAGGGATCCACGAGCAGTACTTC. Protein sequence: CASSAETGIHEQYF.

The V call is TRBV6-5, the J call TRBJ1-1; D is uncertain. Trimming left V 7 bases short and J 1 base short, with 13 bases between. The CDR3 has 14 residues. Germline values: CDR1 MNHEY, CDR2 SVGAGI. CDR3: CASNPRETNTEAFF. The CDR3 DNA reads TGTGCCAGCAACCCCCGGGAGACGAACACTGAAGCTTTCTTT.

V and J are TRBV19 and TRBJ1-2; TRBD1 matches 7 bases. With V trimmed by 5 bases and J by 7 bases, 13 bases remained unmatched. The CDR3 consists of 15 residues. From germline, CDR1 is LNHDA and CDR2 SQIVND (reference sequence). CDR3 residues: CASSGGQRVLSGYTF. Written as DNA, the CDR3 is TGTGCCAGTAGTGGGGGACAGAGGGTATTGAGTGGCTACACCTTC.

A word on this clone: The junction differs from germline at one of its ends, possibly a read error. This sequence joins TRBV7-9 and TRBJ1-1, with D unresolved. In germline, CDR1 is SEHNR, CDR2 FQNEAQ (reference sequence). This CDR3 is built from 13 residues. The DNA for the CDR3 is TGTTCCAGCAGCTTATTACGGGGAAGGGTGGCTTTCTTT. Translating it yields CSSSLLRGRVAFF.

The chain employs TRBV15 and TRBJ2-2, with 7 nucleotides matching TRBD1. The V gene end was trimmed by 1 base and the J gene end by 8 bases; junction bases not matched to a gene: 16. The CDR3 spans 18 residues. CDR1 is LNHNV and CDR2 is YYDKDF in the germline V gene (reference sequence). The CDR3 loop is CATSRVLGTEAPSGELFF. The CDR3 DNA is TGTGCCACCAGCAGAGTCCTTGGGACAGAGGCCCCGTCGGGGGAGCTGTTTTTT.

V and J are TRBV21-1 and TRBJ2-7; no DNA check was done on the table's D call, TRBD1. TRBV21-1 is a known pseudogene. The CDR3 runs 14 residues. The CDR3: CASAVNRDSYEQYF. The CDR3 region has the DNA TGTGCCAGCGCCGTGAACAGGGATTCCTACGAGCAGTACTTC.

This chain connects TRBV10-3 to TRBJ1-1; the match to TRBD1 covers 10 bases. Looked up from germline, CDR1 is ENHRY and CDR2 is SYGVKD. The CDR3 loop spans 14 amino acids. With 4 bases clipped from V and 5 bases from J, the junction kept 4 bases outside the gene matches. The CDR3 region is CAISGTGGETEAFF. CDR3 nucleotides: TGTGCCATCAGTGGGACAGGGGGGGAGACTGAAGCTTTCTTT.

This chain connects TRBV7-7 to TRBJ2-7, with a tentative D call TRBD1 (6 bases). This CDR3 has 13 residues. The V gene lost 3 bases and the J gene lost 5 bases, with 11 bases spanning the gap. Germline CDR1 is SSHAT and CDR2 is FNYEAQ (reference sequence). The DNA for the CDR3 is TGTGCCAGCAGCTTGAACAGGGACAACGAGCAGTACTTC. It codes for CASSLNRDNEQYF.

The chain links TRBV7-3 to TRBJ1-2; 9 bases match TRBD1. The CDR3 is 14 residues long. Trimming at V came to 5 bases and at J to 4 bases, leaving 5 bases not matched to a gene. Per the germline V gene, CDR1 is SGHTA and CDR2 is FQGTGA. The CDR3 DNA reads TGTGCCAGCAGCCCGGGACAGGGACCCTATGGCTACACCTTC. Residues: CASSPGQGPYGYTF.

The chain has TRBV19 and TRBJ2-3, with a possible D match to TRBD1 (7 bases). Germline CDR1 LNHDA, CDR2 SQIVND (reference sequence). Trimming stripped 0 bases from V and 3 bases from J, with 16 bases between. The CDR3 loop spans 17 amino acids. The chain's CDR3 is CASSIDAAAGGTDTQYF. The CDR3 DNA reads TGTGCCAGTAGTATAGATGCCGCGGCAGGGGGGACAGATACGCAGTATTTT.

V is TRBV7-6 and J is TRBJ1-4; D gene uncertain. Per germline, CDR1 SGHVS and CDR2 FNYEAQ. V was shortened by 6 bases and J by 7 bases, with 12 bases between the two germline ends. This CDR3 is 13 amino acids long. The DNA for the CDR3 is TGTGCCAGCAGACCCGGAGAGGGTGAAAAACTGTTTTTT. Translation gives CASRPGEGEKLFF.

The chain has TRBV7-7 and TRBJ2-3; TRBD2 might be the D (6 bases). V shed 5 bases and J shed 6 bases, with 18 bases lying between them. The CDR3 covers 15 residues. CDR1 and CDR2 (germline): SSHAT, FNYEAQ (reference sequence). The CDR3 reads CASSLRDRISDTQYF. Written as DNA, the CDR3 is TGTGCCAGCAGCCTGCGGGACCGGATCTCCGATACGCAGTATTTT.

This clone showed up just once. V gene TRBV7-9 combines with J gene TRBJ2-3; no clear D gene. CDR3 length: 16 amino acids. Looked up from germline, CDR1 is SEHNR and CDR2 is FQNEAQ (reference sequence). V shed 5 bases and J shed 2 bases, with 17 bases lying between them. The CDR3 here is CASSLRDILITDTQYF. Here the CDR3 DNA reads TGTGCCAGCAGCCTCCGAGACATCCTCATCACAGATACGCAGTATTTT. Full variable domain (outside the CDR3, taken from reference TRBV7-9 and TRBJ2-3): DTGVSQNPRHKITKRGQNVTFRCDPISEHNRLYWYRQTLGQGPEFLTYFQNEAQLEKSRLLSDRFSAERPKGSFSTLEIQRTEQGDSAMYLCASSLRDILITDTQYFGPGTRLTVL.

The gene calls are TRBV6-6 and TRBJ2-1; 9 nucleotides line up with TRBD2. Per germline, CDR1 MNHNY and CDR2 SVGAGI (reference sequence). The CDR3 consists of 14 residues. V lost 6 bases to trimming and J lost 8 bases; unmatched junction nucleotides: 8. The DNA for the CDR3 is TGTGCCAGCAGCGGGCGGGGGGGCCTGGATGAGCAGTTCTTC. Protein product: CASSGRGGLDEQFF.

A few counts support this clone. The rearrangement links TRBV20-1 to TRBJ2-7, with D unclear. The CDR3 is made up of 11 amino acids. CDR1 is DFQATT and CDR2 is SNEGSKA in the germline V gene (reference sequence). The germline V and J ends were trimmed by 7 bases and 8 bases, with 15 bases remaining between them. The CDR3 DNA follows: TGCAGTGGTACGTTGGGCAGTAAGCAGTACTTC. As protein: CSGTLGSKQYF.

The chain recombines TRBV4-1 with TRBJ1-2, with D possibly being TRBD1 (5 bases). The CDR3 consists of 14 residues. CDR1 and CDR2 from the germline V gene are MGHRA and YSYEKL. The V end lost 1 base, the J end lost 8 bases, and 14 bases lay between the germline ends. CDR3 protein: CASSQVRQGGGYTF. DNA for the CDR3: TGCGCCAGCAGCCAAGTGCGGCAGGGCGGAGGCTACACCTTC.

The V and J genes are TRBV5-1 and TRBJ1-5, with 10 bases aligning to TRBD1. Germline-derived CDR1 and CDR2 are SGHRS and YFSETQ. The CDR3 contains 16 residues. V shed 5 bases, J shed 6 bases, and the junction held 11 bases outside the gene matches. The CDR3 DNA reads TGCGCCAGCAGTTCTTCCCCGGGACAGGGGACTCAGCCCCAGCATTTT. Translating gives CASSSSPGQGTQPQHF. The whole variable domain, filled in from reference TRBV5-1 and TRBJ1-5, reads KAGVTQTPRYLIKTRGQQVTLSCSPISGHRSVSWYQQTPGQGLQFLFEYFSETQRNKGNFPGRFSGRQFSNSRSEMNVSTLELGDSALYLCASSSSPGQGTQPQHFGDGTRLSIL.

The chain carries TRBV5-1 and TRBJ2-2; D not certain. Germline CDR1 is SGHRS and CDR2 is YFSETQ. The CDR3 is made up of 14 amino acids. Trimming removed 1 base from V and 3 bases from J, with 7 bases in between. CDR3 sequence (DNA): TGCGCCAGCAGCTTGAATCAGGACACCGGGGAGCTGTTTTTT. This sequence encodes CASSLNQDTGELFF.

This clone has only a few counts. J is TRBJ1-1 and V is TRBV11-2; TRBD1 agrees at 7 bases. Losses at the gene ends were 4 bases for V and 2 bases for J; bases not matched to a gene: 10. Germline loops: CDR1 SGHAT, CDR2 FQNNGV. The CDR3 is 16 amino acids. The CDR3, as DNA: TGTGCCAGCAGCTCCGACAGGGTTGGTCTCAACACTGAAGCTTTCTTT. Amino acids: CASSSDRVGLNTEAFF.